Following are 26 T cell receptor beta chains from one sample sequenced in a study of long-term antiretroviral therapy in people with HIV. Researchers ran immunoSEQ v3.0 at survey level. Only in-frame clones appear in the TCRdb table, and some are missing; sequencing was by immunoSEQ multiplex PCR. Among around 29,000 clones, approximately 95% were seen once, and the ten largest hold about 3%. Sequenced here: unsorted PBMCs, sampled 5.3 years after starting antiretroviral therapy. These receptors all come from a man aged 50 or older with HIV.

V is TRBV9 and J is TRBJ2-2; TRBD1 agrees at 7 bases. CDR3 length: 16 residues. The trim removed 2 bases at V and 4 bases at J, leaving 8 bases unmatched. Germline V gives CDR1 SGDLS, CDR2 YYNGEE. CDR3 bases: TGTGCCAGCAGCGTCAAGACAGGGATGGGCACCGGGGAGCTGTTTTTT. Residues: CASSVKTGMGTGELFF. The whole variable domain, filled in from reference TRBV9 and TRBJ2-2, reads DSGVTQTPKHLITATGQRVTLRCSPRSGDLSVYWYQQSLDQGLQFLIQYYNGEERAKGNILERFSAQQFPDLHSELNLSSLELGDSALYFCASSVKTGMGTGELFFGEGSRLTVL.

This rearrangement joins TRBV14 to TRBJ1-3; D unclear. CDR1 is SGHDN and CDR2 is FVKESK in the germline V gene. V was clipped by 2 bases and J by 0 bases, with 14 bases between them. CDR3 length: 17 amino acids. The CDR3 spells CASSQYFEQSSGNTIYF. In DNA form, the CDR3 reads TGTGCCAGCAGCCAATATTTCGAACAGAGCTCTGGAAACACCATATATTTT.

The chain uses TRBV9 and TRBJ2-7, with D unclear. The CDR3 consists of 11 residues. CDR1 and CDR2 (germline): SGDLS, YYNGEE. V lost 7 bases, J lost 4 bases, and 9 bases lay in between. The CDR3: CASSNGYEQYF. The DNA of the CDR3 is TGTGCCAGCTCGAACGGTTACGAGCAGTACTTC.

The chain combines TRBV19 with TRBJ2-7; D possibly corresponds to TRBD2 (7 bases). CDR1 LNHDA and CDR2 SQIVND come from the germline V gene (reference sequence). The CDR3 contains 16 residues. V dropped 5 bases and J dropped 0 bases, with 17 bases sitting between them. In DNA, the CDR3 is TGTGCCAGTAGTCCCCGGGGAGGGGGAAGCTCCTACGAGCAGTACTTC. The encoded protein is CASSPRGGGSSYEQYF.

The V gene is TRBV6-5, the J gene TRBJ1-3; TRBD1 agrees at 8 bases. V shed 6 bases and J 2 bases; nucleotides not matched to a gene: 3. This CDR3 is built from 14 residues. Per germline, CDR1 MNHEY and CDR2 SVGAGI. In DNA form, the CDR3 reads TGTGCCAGCAGCTCAGGGGGCCCTGGAAACACCATATATTTT. This codes for CASSSGGPGNTIYF.

The CDR3 sequence is CASSLGQGFGYTF. Here the CDR3 DNA reads TGTGCCAGCAGTTTAGGACAGGGTTTCGGCTACACCTTC. The chain has TRBV27 and TRBJ1-2; 8 bases fit TRBD1. CDR3 length equals 13 residues. Trimming cost V 2 bases and J 8 bases; bases outside gene matches: 4. CDR1 and CDR2 (germline): MNHEY, SMNVEV (reference sequence).

This chain links TRBV9 with TRBJ1-2; D possibly corresponds to TRBD1 (6 bases). The CDR3 loop spans 13 amino acids. V lost 4 bases, J lost 5 bases, and 12 bases lay in between. Looked up from germline, CDR1 is SGDLS and CDR2 is YYNGEE. The CDR3: CASSPSRGYGYTF. Written as DNA, the CDR3 is TGTGCCAGCAGCCCCTCCAGGGGATATGGCTACACCTTC.

The chain recombines TRBV7-9 with TRBJ1-1; D unresolved. The germline CDR1 and CDR2 sequences are SEHNR and FQNEAQ (reference sequence). The CDR3 loop spans 11 amino acids. V was trimmed by 5 bases and J by 11 bases, leaving 12 bases between them. The CDR3 spells CASSRHCGAFF. In nucleotides, the CDR3 is TGTGCCAGCAGCCGCCACTGTGGGGCTTTCTTT.

This clone has just a few counts. CDR3 in DNA: TGTGCTTCGGAGGACCGCCCTAGCTATGGCTACACCTTC. Amino acids: CASEDRPSYGYTF. The rearrangement joins TRBV6-5 to TRBJ1-2; D unclear. The V gene's germline CDR1 is MNHEY and CDR2 SVGAGI. This CDR3 contains 13 residues.

The chain is built from TRBV30 and TRBJ2-1; the D gene is possibly TRBD2 (6 bases). This CDR3 contains 14 residues. Germline V gene sequence: CDR1 GTSNPN, CDR2 SVGIG (reference sequence). V dropped 0 bases and J dropped 6 bases, with 12 bases sitting between them. The CDR3 is CAWSVLGTGNEQFF. CDR3 sequence (DNA): TGTGCCTGGAGTGTATTAGGGACTGGCAATGAGCAGTTCTTC.

The rearrangement uses TRBV6-5 and TRBJ1-2; 9 bases match TRBD1. The CDR3 extends over 14 amino acids. Germline lookup yields CDR1 MNHEY and CDR2 SVGAGI. V was clipped by 7 bases and J by 2 bases; unmatched bases: 5. The CDR3 loop is CASKGQGQNYGYTF. The CDR3 DNA sequence: TGTGCCAGCAAGGGACAGGGCCAGAACTATGGCTACACCTTC.

The CDR3 spells CASSQEVGSGSPLHF. DNA for the CDR3: TGCGCCAGCAGCCAAGAGGTCGGCTCTGGTTCACCCCTCCACTTT. J is TRBJ1-6 and V is TRBV4-3, with unresolved D. The CDR3 consists of 15 residues. Trimming removed 0 bases at V and 9 bases at J, with 12 bases between. Germline V gene lookup returns CDR1 LGHNA and CDR2 YSLEER.

This chain connects TRBV7-8 to TRBJ2-5; TRBD1 matches 8 bases. The germline V gene has CDR1 SGHVS and CDR2 FQNEAQ. This CDR3 is built from 14 residues. V gave up 3 bases and J gave up 5 bases; unmatched junction bases: 5. Written as DNA, the CDR3 is TGTGCCAGCAGCTTTACAGGGGGAAGGGAGACCCAGTACTTC. Its protein is CASSFTGGRETQYF.

The CDR3 nucleotides are TGCGCCAGCAGCCAAGAGGGGGAGAGGTTTCGTACGCAGTATTTT. It translates to CASSQEGERFRTQYF. This chain links TRBV4-1 with TRBJ2-3; perhaps D is TRBD1 or TRBD2 (5 bases each). Per germline, CDR1 MGHRA and CDR2 YSYEKL. The CDR3 spans 15 residues. With 0 bases removed from V and 8 bases from J, the gap between germline ends came to 15 bases.

The rearrangement links TRBV7-2 to TRBJ1-1; perhaps TRBD1 as D (6 bases). Trimming took off 2 bases at V and 4 bases at J, with 11 bases between the two ends. The CDR3 spans 14 residues. Germline assignment: CDR1 SGHTA and CDR2 FQGNSA. CDR3 coding DNA: TGTGCCAGCAGCTTAAGGGGGGTAGGCACTGAAGCTTTCTTT. Encoded protein: CASSLRGVGTEAFF.

The CDR3 DNA sequence: TGTGCCAGCAGCTTGGAGACGGGGGGCAATCAGCCCCAGCATTTT. Its translation is CASSLETGGNQPQHF. This chain joins TRBV5-5 and TRBJ1-5; tentatively, D is TRBD1 (5 bases). Deletions cut 0 bases from V and 2 bases from J, with 9 bases between. CDR1 is SGHKS and CDR2 is YYEKEE in the germline V gene (reference sequence). This CDR3 is 15 amino acids long.

The chain joins TRBV6-5 to TRBJ1-1, with D possibly matching TRBD1 (6 bases). The germline V and J ends were trimmed by 6 bases and 6 bases, with 17 bases remaining between them. Germline V gene data show CDR1 as MNHEY and CDR2 as SVGAGI. This CDR3 region has 14 residues. The CDR3 protein is CASSLQGPGAEAFF. DNA for the CDR3: TGTGCCAGCAGCCTTCAGGGGCCTGGCGCTGAAGCTTTCTTT.

The chain recombines TRBV19 with TRBJ1-4, with unresolved D. Looked up from germline, CDR1 is LNHDA and CDR2 is SQIVND (reference sequence). The CDR3 contains 15 residues. Trimming left V 1 base short and J 8 bases short, with 14 bases between. The CDR3 spells CASSIGMTAGEKLFF. The CDR3 nucleotides read TGTGCCAGTAGTATAGGAATGACGGCGGGCGAAAAACTGTTTTTT.

The V and J genes are TRBV2 and TRBJ2-1, with D perhaps matching TRBD1 or TRBD2 (5 bases each). CDR3 length: 16 amino acids. Trimming stripped 6 bases from V and 7 bases from J, with 22 bases between. Germline CDR1 is SNHLY and CDR2 is FYNNEI. CDR3 residues: CASSLGRGNVANEQFF. CDR3 nucleotide sequence: TGTGCCAGCAGCCTGGGACGGGGCAATGTTGCGAATGAGCAGTTCTTC.

The V call is TRBV6-1, the J call TRBJ2-7; D remains ambiguous. This CDR3 has 16 amino acids. Trimming pared 2 bases from V and 2 bases from J, leaving 16 bases between. Germline CDR1 is MNHNS and CDR2 is SASEGT. DNA for the CDR3: TGTGCCAGCAGTGAAAGGCATCCAGCGCCGACCTACGAGCAGTACTTC. It specifies CASSERHPAPTYEQYF.

The rearrangement joins TRBV7-2 to TRBJ2-3, with TRBD2 identical over 7 bases. V dropped 2 bases and J dropped 2; count of bases not matched to a gene: 13. The CDR3 has 18 amino acids. From germline, CDR1 is SGHTA and CDR2 FQGNSA. The CDR3 here is CASSLKAPGGLVTDTQYF. The CDR3 nucleotides are TGTGCCAGCAGCTTAAAAGCACCGGGGGGATTGGTCACAGATACGCAGTATTTT.

The genes are TRBV11-2 and TRBJ2-3, with D hard to call. V lost 6 bases and J lost 1, with 8 bases in between. The CDR3 contains 13 residues. Germline CDR1 and CDR2: SGHAT and FQNNGV. The CDR3 coding sequence is TGTGCCAGCAGTCGCCAGGGCACAGATACGCAGTATTTT. It specifies CASSRQGTDTQYF.

The chain couples TRBV11-2 to TRBJ2-7; unclear D gene. CDR3 length: 14 residues. The V gene lost 5 bases and the J gene lost 0 bases, with 11 bases spanning the gap. Germline CDR1 reads SGHAT; CDR2 reads FQNNGV. The CDR3 spells CASSPSASSYEQYF. The DNA for the CDR3 is TGTGCCAGCAGCCCGAGCGCCAGCTCCTACGAGCAGTACTTC.

The chain couples TRBV5-4 to TRBJ1-6; 8 bases map to TRBD1. This CDR3 has 15 residues. V lost 5 bases to trimming and J lost 5 bases; unmatched junction nucleotides: 6. Germline V gives CDR1 SGHNT, CDR2 YYREEE (reference sequence). The CDR3 DNA follows: TGTGCCAGCAGGACGGACAGGGTGGATAATTCACCCCTCCACTTT. Translated, it gives CASRTDRVDNSPLHF. Supplemented by reference TRBV5-4 and TRBJ1-6, the full variable domain reads ETGVTQSPTHLIKTRGQQVTLRCSSQSGHNTVSWYQQALGQGPQFIFQYYREEENGRGNFPPRFSGLQFPNYSSELNVNALELDDSALYLCASRTDRVDNSPLHFGNGTRLTVT.

This chain uses TRBV6-5 with TRBJ1-1; 9 nucleotides match TRBD1. Germline assignment: CDR1 MNHEY and CDR2 SVGAGI. The V segment lost 5 bases and the J segment 4 bases; nucleotides outside the gene matches: 5. The CDR3 spans 14 residues. CDR3 amino acids: CASSVPGQGTEAFF. The CDR3 bases are TGTGCCAGCAGTGTTCCGGGACAGGGCACTGAAGCTTTCTTT.

This sequence joins TRBV5-7 and TRBJ2-3, with D possibly matching TRBD1 (6 bases). TRBV5-7 is recorded as an ORF, its role being uncertain. The CDR3 length is 14 residues. Trimming took off 7 bases at V and 5 bases at J, with 17 bases between the two ends. The CDR3 is CASEGLTRGDTQYF. CDR3 nucleotide sequence: TGTGCCAGCGAGGGTCTAACCAGGGGAGATACGCAGTATTTT.